The 16 T cell receptor beta chains in this list originate from one sample, sequenced in a study of T-cell memory formation after mild COVID-19. MiXCR, run by TCRdb on the 5' RACE reads, gives a single entry per CDR3 protein. The sample contains 300,000 to 350,000 distinct CDR3 sequences, 10% to 15% of which appear only once. The sequenced sample consisted of PBMCs or a T cell subset sorted from them (not recorded which). These receptors were taken from a man aged 18 to 30 who had mild COVID-19 (a few samples of this study predate the infection). Cell type and time point are not known.

In this sample, this clonotype turned up a few times. The chain couples TRBV7-2 to TRBJ2-7; D possibly corresponds to TRBD1 (6 bases). Trimming pared 1 base from V and 13 bases from J, leaving 20 bases between. The CDR3 contains 14 residues. Germline V gene sequence: CDR1 SGHTA, CDR2 FQGNSA. The CDR3 sequence: CASSLDWTDSIEYV. The DNA for the CDR3 is TGTGCCAGCAGCTTAGACTGGACAGATTCGATCGAATACGTC.

In its sample, this clonotype was seen many times. This chain links TRBV4-3 with TRBJ2-7; D may be TRBD1 (6 bases). V lost 3 bases and J 2 bases, leaving 14 bases between the germline ends. This CDR3 contains 15 residues. Looked up from germline, CDR1 is LGHNA and CDR2 is YSLEER. The CDR3 DNA is TGCGCCAGCAGCCACGCCAGGGGACCTACCTACGAGCAGTACTTC. Its translation is CASSHARGPTYEQYF.

Many counts were recorded for this clonotype. CDR3 in amino acids: CASSIPAGAILHF. Here the CDR3 DNA reads TGTGCCAGCAGCATTCCCGCCGGGGCCATCCTCCACTTT. The genes are TRBV11-2 and TRBJ1-6, with D tentatively TRBD1 (5 bases). Germline V lookup: CDR1 SGHAT, CDR2 FQNNGV. V gave up 5 bases and J gave up 15 bases, with 17 bases separating them. The CDR3 is 13 amino acids.

The chain employs TRBV7-9 and TRBJ2-3; possibly TRBD1 or TRBD2 for D (6 bases each). Germline assignment: CDR1 SEHNR and CDR2 FQNEAQ (reference sequence). The V end lost 1 base, the J end lost 4 bases, and 15 bases lay between the germline ends. This CDR3 has 16 residues. The CDR3: CASSLGHDRRADTQYF. Here the CDR3 DNA reads TGTGCCAGCAGCTTAGGACATGACAGGAGGGCAGATACGCAGTATTTT.

The chain couples TRBV20-1 to TRBJ1-5; D may be TRBD1 (5 bases). The CDR3 loop spans 15 amino acids. Germline V gene lookup returns CDR1 DFQATT and CDR2 SNEGSKA (reference sequence). Trimming shortened V by 0 bases and J by 2 bases, and 11 bases separated the two germline ends. CDR3: CSARDPGRGNQPQHF. The CDR3 coding sequence is TGCAGTGCTAGAGATCCCGGCAGGGGCAATCAGCCCCAGCATTTT.

The V gene is TRBV5-6, the J gene TRBJ1-6, with D possibly TRBD1 on 6 matching bases. The germline gives CDR1 SGHDT, CDR2 YYEEEE. Deletions cut 5 bases from V and 0 bases from J, with 12 bases between. The CDR3 is made up of 16 amino acids. The CDR3 here is CASRRTESSYNSPLHF. CDR3 coding DNA: TGTGCCAGCAGGCGGACAGAGAGCTCCTATAATTCACCCCTCCACTTT. The variable domain in full, with the rest retrieved from reference TRBV5-6 and TRBJ1-6, is DAGVTQSPTHLIKTRGQQVTLRCSPKSGHDTVSWYQQALGQGPQFIFQYYEEEERQRGNFPDRFSGHQFPNYSSELNVNALLLGDSALYLCASRRTESSYNSPLHFGNGTRLTVT.

This chain links TRBV20-1 with TRBJ1-1; D uncertain. Trimming shortened V by 3 bases and J by 1 base, and 6 bases separated the two germline ends. CDR1 and CDR2 from the germline V gene are DFQATT and SNEGSKA (reference sequence). CDR3 length: 12 residues. CDR3 nucleotides: TGCAGTGCTAGGAGCGGGAACACTGAAGCTTTCTTT. It codes for CSARSGNTEAFF.

This clonotype was counted a few times. The V and J genes are TRBV5-1 and TRBJ2-4, with a tentative D call TRBD2 (5 bases). V shed 0 bases and J shed 3 bases, with 13 bases lying between them. CDR3 length: 16 residues. In germline, CDR1 is SGHRS, CDR2 YFSETQ. CDR3 DNA sequence: TGCGCCAGCAGCTTGGTAGTTCGGGGTAGCAAAAACATTCAGTACTTC. This gives the protein CASSLVVRGSKNIQYF.

In regard to this clonotype: Likely a read error: the CDR3 ends without its conserved phenylalanine or tryptophan. This rearrangement joins TRBV7-2 to TRBJ2-1, with D possibly TRBD1 on 5 matching bases. Deletions cut 7 bases from V and 0 bases from J, with 10 bases between. The CDR3 has 14 amino acids. Germline CDR1 reads SGHTA; CDR2 reads FQGNSA. CDR3 loop: CASKRQGSYNEQFL. CDR3 sequence (DNA): TGTGCCAGCAAGCGCCAGGGCTCCTACAATGAGCAGTTCTTA.

This clonotype was seen only a few times. The V gene is TRBV7-9, the J gene TRBJ2-7, with D perhaps matching TRBD2 (6 bases). V lost 2 bases and J 6 bases, leaving 11 bases between the germline ends. Germline CDR1 is SEHNR and CDR2 is FQNEAQ (reference sequence). This CDR3 region has 13 residues. CDR3 DNA sequence: TGTGCCAGCAGCTTATTAACGGGGGTCGAGCAGTACTTC. It is translated as CASSLLTGVEQYF.

The rearrangement links TRBV3-1 to TRBJ2-1; D remains ambiguous. Germline V CDR1 and CDR2: LGHDT, YNNKEL (reference sequence). The CDR3 sequence is 16 residues long. V shed 0 bases and J shed 2 bases, with 11 bases lying between them. The CDR3 DNA sequence: TGTGCCAGCAGCCAAGAGGGAAGATTGGCCTACAATGAGCAGTTCTTC. This encodes CASSQEGRLAYNEQFF.

The V and J genes are TRBV10-3 and TRBJ2-1; 10 bases are shared with TRBD2. The CDR3 has 17 residues. Germline CDR1 ENHRY, CDR2 SYGVKD. J was trimmed by 8 bases and V by 0 bases; bases with no gene match: 10. DNA of the CDR3: TGTGCCATCAGTGAGTCAGGCTCTAGCGGGAGACGCCATGAGCAGTTCTTC. Translation: CAISESGSSGRRHEQFF.

The chain recombines TRBV7-9 with TRBJ1-5, with 9 bases lining up with TRBD1. Losses at the gene ends were 4 bases for V and 6 bases for J; bases not matched to a gene: 7. The germline V gene has CDR1 SEHNR and CDR2 FQNEAQ (reference sequence). CDR3 length: 15 amino acids. As DNA, the CDR3 is TGTGCCAGCAGCTCACCGGGACAGGGTGGTCAGCCCCAGCATTTT. This sequence encodes CASSSPGQGGQPQHF.

With regard to this clonotype: At one end, the junction sequence differs from germline, possibly due to a read error. The CDR3 reads CASKRDGDHPQHF. As DNA, the CDR3 is TGTGCCAGCAAAAGGGACGGGGATCACCCCCAGCATTTT. V and J are TRBV6-2 or TRBV6-3 and TRBJ1-5, with D possibly matching TRBD1 (5 bases). Per the germline V gene, CDR1 is MNHEY and CDR2 is SVGEGT. The CDR3 has 13 amino acids.

This clonotype was observed a few times. The J gene is TRBJ1-5, the V gene TRBV4-1, with D maybe TRBD1 (6 bases). CDR1 is MGHRA and CDR2 is YSYEKL in the germline V gene. V lost 0 bases to trimming and J lost 6 bases, with 12 bases between them. The length of the CDR3 is 15 residues. This CDR3 reads CASSQDSQGSQPQHF. DNA of the CDR3: TGCGCCAGCAGCCAAGATTCCCAGGGGAGTCAGCCCCAGCATTTT.

This clonotype has more than one count but fewer than ten. The chain links TRBV20-1 to TRBJ2-7; 9 positions match TRBD1. This CDR3 is built from 13 residues. Unmatched junction bases numbered 3, after V lost 2 bases and J lost 4 bases. Germline CDR1 is DFQATT and CDR2 is SNEGSKA (reference sequence). The CDR3 is CSARTGTGYEQYF. As DNA, the CDR3 is TGCAGTGCTAGAACCGGGACAGGGTACGAGCAGTACTTC.